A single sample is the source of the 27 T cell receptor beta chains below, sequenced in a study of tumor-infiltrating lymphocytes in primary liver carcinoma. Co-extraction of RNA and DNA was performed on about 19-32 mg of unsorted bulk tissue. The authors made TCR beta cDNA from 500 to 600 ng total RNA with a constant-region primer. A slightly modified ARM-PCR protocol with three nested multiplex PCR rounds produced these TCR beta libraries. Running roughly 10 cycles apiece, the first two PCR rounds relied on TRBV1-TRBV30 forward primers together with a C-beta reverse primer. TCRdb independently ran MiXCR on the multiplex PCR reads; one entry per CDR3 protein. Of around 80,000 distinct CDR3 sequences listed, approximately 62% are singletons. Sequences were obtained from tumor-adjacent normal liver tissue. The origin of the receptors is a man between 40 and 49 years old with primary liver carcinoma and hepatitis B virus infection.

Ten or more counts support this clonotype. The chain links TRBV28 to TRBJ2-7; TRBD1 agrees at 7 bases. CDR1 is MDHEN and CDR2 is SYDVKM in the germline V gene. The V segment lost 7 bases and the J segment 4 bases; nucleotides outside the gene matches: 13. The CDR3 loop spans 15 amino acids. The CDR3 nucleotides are TGTGCCAGCACTCGGGCAGGGGGTAGAGTATACGAGCAGTACTTC. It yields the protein CASTRAGGRVYEQYF. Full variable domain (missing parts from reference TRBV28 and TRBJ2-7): DVKVTQSSRYLVKRTGEKVFLECVQDMDHENMFWYRQDPGLGLRLIYFSYDVKMKEKGDIPEGYSVSREKKERFSLILESASTNQTSMYLCASTRAGGRVYEQYFGPGTRLTVT.

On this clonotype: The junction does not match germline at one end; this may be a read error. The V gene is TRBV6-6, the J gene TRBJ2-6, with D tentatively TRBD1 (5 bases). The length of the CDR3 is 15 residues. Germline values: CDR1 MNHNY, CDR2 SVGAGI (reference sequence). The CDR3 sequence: CVSSPRVFGANVLTF. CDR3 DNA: TGTGTCAGCAGCCCCAGGGTGTTTGGGGCCAACGTCCTGACTTTC.

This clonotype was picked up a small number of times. The CDR3 DNA reads TGTGCCACCAGAGGAGGTGACAGTAACACCGGGGAGCTGTTTTTT. Translating it yields CATRGGDSNTGELFF. V and J are TRBV28 and TRBJ2-2; either TRBD1 or TRBD2 may fit D (5 bases each). Per germline, CDR1 MDHEN and CDR2 SYDVKM. The CDR3 sequence is 15 residues long. Trimming pared 10 bases from V and 2 bases from J, leaving 17 bases between.

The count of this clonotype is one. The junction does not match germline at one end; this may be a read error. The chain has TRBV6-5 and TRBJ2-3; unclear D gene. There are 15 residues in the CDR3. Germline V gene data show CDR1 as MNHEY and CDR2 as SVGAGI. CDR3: CANSLVSLSSDTQYF. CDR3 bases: TGTGCCAACAGTTTGGTGTCCCTCTCCTCAGATACGCAGTATTTT.

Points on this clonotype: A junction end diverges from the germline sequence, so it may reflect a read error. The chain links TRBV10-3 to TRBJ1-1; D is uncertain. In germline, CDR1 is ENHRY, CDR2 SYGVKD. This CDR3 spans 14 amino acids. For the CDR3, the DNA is TGTGTCATCAATGTCTCAGACATGAACACTGAAGCTTTCTTT. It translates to CVINVSDMNTEAFF.

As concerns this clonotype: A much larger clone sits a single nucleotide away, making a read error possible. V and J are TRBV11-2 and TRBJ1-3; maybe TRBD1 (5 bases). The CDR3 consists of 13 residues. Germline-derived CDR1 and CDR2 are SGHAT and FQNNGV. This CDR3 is CTSAQGAGNTIYF. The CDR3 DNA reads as TGTACCTCAGCCCAGGGAGCTGGAAACACCATATATTTT.

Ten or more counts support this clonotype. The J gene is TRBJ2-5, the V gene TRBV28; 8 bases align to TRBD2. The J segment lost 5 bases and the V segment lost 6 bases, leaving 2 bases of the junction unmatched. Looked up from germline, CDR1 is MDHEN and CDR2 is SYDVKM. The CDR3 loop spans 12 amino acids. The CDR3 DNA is TGTGCCAGCAGGGCGGGGGGTGAGACCCAGTACTTC. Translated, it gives CASRAGGETQYF.

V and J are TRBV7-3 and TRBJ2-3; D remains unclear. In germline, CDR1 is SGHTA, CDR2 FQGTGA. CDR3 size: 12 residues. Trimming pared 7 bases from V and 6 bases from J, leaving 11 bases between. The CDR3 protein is CASTSVGDTQYF. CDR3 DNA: TGTGCCAGCACCTCGGTGGGGGATACGCAGTATTTT.

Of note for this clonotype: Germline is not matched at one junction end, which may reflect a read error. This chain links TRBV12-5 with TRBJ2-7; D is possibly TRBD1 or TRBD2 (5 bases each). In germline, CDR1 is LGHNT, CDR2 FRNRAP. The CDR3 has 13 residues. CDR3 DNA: TGTGCCTGTGAGGGGACCGGTTCCTACGAGCAATACTTC. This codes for CACEGTGSYEQYF.

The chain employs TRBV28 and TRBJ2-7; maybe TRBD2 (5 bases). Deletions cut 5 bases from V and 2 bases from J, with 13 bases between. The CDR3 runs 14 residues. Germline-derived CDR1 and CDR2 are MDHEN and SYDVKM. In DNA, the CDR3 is TGTGCCAGCAGTATAGATGCGGGTGCCTACGAGCAGTACTTC. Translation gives CASSIDAGAYEQYF.

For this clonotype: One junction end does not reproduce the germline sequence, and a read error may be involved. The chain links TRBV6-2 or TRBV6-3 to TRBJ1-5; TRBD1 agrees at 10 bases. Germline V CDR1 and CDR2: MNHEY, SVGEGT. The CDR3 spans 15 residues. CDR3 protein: CSSRGLRDRGQPQHF. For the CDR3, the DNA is TGTTCCAGTAGGGGCCTGAGGGACAGGGGTCAGCCCCAGCATTTT.

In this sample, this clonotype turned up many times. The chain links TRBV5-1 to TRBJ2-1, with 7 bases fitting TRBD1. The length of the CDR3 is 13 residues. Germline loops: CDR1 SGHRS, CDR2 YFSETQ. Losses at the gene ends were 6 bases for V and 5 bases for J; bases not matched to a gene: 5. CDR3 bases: TGCGCCAGCACCGGGACAGCCCACAATGAGCAGTTCTTC. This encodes CASTGTAHNEQFF.

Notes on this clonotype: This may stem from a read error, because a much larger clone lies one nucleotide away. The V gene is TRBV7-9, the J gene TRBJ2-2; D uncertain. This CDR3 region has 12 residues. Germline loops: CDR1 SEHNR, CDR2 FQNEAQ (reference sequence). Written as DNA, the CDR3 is TGTTCCAGCAGCTCCAACACCGGGGAGCTGTTTTTT. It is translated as CSSSSNTGELFF.

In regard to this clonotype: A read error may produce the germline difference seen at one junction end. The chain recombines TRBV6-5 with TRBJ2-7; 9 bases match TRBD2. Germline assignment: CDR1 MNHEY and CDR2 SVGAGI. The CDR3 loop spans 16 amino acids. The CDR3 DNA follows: TGTGCCAGCAATCTCTTTAGCGGGAGCTTAGCTTACGAGCAGCACTTC. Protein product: CASNLFSGSLAYEQHF.

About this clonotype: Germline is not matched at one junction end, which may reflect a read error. CDR3 DNA sequence: TGTGCCTACAGAGGGACCGGCACCTACACAGATACACAGTATTTT. Amino acid sequence: CAYRGTGTYTDTQYF. The rearrangement links TRBV5-5 to TRBJ2-3, with D perhaps being TRBD1 or TRBD2 (5 bases each). Germline V CDR1 and CDR2: SGHKS, YYEKEE (reference sequence). The CDR3 is 15 residues long. Using reference TRBV5-5 and TRBJ2-3 for the parts outside the CDR3, the full variable domain is DAGVTQSPTHLIKTRGQQVTLRCSPISGHKSVSWYQQVLGQGPQFIFQYYEKEERGRGNFPDRFSARQFPNYSSELNVNALLLGDSALYLCAYRGTGTYTDTQYFGPGTRLTVL.

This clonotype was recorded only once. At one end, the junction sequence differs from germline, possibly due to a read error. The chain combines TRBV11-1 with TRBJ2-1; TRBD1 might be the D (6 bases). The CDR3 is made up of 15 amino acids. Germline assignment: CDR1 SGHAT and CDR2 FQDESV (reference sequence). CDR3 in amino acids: CAGREGTILSNEQLF. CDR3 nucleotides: TGTGCCGGCAGAGAGGGGACAATCCTCTCCAATGAGCAGTTGTTC.

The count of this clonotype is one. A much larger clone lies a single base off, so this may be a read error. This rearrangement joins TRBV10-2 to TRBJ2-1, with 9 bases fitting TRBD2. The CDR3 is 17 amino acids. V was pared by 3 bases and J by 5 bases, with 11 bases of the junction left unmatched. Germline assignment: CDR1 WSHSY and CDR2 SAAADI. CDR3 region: CASSEMSSGMRDNEQFF. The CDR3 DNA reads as TGCGCCAGCAGTGAAATGTCTAGCGGGATGAGGGACAATGAGCAGTTCTTC.

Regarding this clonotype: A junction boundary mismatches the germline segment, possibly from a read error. As DNA, the CDR3 is TGTGTCAGCAGTCTACAGGGTGATTCACCCCTCCACTTT. It translates to CVSSLQGDSPLHF. The chain recombines TRBV6-6 with TRBJ1-6; maybe TRBD1 (6 bases). The CDR3 extends over 13 amino acids. Germline CDR1 reads MNHNY; CDR2 reads SVGAGI (reference sequence).

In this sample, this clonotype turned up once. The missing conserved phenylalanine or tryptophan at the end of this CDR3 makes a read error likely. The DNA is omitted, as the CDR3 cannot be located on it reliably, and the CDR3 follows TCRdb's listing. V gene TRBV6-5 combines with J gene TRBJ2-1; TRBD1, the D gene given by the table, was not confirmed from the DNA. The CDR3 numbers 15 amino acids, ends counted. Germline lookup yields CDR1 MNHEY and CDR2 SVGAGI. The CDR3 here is CASSPGTPSYNEQLL.

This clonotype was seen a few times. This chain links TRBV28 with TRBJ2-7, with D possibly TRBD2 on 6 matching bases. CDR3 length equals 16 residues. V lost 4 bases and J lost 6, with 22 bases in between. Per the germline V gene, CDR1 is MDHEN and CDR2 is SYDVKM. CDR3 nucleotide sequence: TGTGCCAGCAGTTCCCATGGGACTCCCAGGGCGCCCGAGCAGTACTTC. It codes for CASSSHGTPRAPEQYF.

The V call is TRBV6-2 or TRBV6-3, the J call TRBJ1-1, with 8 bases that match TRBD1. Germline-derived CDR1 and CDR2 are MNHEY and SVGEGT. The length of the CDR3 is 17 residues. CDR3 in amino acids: CDNSYVTGGPMNTEAFF. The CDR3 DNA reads TGTGACAACAGTTACGTCACAGGGGGGCCCATGAACACTGAAGCTTTCTTT.

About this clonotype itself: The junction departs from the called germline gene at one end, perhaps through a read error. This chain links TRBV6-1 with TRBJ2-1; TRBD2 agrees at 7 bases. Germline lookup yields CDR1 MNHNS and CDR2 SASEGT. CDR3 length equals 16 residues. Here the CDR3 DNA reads TGTACCAGCATCCTGGGGACTACTAGTGGGAGTAGAGGGCAGTTCTTC. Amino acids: CTSILGTTSGSRGQFF.

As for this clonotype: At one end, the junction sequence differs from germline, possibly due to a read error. DNA for the CDR3: TGTGCTAGCAGTCGCCGGGCCGAACAAGATACGCAGTATTTT. Protein product: CASSRRAEQDTQYF. V is TRBV6-6 and J is TRBJ2-3; no clear D gene. The CDR3 spans 14 residues. Per germline, CDR1 MNHNY and CDR2 SVGAGI (reference sequence).

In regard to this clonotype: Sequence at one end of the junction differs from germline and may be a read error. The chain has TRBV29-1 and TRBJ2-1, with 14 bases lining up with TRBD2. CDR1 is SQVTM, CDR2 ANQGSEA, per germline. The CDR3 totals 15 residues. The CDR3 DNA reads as TGTAGCGGTGGACTAGCGGGAGGATCCTACAATGAGCTGTTCTTC. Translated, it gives CSGGLAGGSYNELFF.

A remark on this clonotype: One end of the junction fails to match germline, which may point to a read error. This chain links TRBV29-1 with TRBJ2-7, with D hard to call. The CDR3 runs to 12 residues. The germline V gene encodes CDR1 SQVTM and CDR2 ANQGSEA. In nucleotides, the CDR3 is TGCAGCACGGGTTGGGGTAATCACGAGCAATACTTC. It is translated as CSTGWGNHEQYF.

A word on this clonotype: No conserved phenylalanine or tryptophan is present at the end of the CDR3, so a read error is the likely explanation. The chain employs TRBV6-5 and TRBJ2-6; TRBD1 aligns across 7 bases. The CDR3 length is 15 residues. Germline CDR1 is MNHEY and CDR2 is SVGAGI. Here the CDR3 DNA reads TGTGTCAGCAGCCGCGACAGGGCTGGGGCCAACGTCCTGACTTCC. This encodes CVSSRDRAGANVLTS.

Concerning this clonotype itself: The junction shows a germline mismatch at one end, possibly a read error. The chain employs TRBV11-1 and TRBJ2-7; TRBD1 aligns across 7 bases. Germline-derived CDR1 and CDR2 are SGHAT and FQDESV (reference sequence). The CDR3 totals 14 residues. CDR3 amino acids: CPSSDLEGTDEQYF. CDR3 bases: TGTCCCAGCAGCGACCTAGAAGGGACAGACGAGCAGTACTTC. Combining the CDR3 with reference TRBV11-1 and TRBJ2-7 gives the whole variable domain EAEVAQSPRYKITEKSQAVAFWCDPISGHATLYWYRQILGQGPELLVQFQDESVVDDSQLPKDRFSAERLKGVDSTLKIQPAELGDSAMYLCPSSDLEGTDEQYFGPGTRLTVT.